Reported below is one T cell receptor (beta chain). The table lists this clonotype with a few counts. Its antigen specificity is not known. No base quality information exists; no much larger clone differs at one position. The method was RT-PCR. Sequencing took place on an Illumina HiSeq 2500. Using fastp at Q25 and MiXCR, TCRdb reprocessed the public reads and kept productive beta chains. Under each unique CDR3 protein, matching rows form one entry showing the most common genes and DNA. The sample table lists approximately 520,000 distinct CDR3 sequences, 16% of them with a count of one. Of the sample, approximately 3% falls within the top ten clones. These data belong to a study of response to subunit inactivated influenza vaccine (dated by TCRdb to 2017 to 2018). With respect to the entire study: To follow how T cells responded to a trivalent subunit inactivated influenza vaccine, the researchers relied on deep quantitative profiling of the T cell receptor repertoire. Findings and caveats that apply to the study as a whole: The authors suggested that each seasonal influenza vaccination may recruit only a limited number of new T cells.

The specimen was CD4+ T cells sorted from PBMCs, collected roughly 24 months after vaccination. The TCR comes from a man aged 45-69 years who received an inactivated influenza vaccine. Donor details come from another sample of the same person, matched by shared clones.

The CDR3 in this case is CAIRTGASPDTQYF. The nucleotide sequence reads TGTGCCATCCGAACCGGAGCGAGTCCAGATACGCAGTATTTT. The chain employs TRBV24-1 and TRBJ2-3, with an unclear D gene assignment. From a lookup of the germline V gene, CDR1 and CDR2 are KGHDR and SFDVKD. V is cut by 11 bases and J by 4 bases, and the space between the germline ends is 18 bases. The CDR3 numbers 14 residues from cysteine through phenylalanine. Just CDR3 DNA is preserved here, 42 bases in frame from base 1.